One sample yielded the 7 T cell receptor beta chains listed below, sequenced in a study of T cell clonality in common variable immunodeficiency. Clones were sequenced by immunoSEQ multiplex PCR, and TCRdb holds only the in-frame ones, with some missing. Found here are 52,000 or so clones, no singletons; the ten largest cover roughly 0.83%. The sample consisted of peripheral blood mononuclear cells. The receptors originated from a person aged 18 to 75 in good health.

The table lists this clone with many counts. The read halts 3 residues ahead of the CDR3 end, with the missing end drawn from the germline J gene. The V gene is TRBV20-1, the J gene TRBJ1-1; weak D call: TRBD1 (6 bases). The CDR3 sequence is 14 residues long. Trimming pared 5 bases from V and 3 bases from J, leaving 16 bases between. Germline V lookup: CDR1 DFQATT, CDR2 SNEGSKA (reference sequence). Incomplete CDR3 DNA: TGCAGTGCTCCAGATGACAGGAAGGACACTGAA. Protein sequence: CSAPDDRKDTE. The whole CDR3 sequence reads CSAPDDRKDTEAFF.

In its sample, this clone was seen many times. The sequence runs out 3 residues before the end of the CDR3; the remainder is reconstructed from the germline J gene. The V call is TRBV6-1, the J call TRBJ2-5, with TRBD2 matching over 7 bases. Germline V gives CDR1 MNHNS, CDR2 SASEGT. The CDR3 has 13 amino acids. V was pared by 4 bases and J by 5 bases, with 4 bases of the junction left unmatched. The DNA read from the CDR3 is TGTGCCAGCAGTGGTTACGGGGGGGAGACC. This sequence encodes CASSGYGGET. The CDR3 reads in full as CASSGYGGETQYF.

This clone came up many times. CDR3 bases read: TGTGCCTGGAGTGTACTCCAGACC. Protein sequence: CAWSVLQT. The CDR3 reads in full as CAWSVLQTQYF. The chain carries TRBV30 and TRBJ2-5; D is unclear. The read stops 3 residues short of the end of the CDR3; the missing end is completed from the germline J gene. Trimming removed 0 bases from V and 6 bases from J, with 5 bases in between. The CDR3 sequence is 11 residues long. Germline V gene sequence: CDR1 GTSNPN, CDR2 SVGIG (reference sequence).

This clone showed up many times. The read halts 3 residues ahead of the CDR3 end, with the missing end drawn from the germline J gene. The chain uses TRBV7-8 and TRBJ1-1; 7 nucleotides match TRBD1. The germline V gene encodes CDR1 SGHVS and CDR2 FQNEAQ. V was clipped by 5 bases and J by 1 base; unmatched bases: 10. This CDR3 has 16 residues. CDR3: CASSPPSQGTNTEAFF. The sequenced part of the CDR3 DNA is TGTGCCAGCAGCCCGCCCTCACAGGGGACGAACACTGAA.

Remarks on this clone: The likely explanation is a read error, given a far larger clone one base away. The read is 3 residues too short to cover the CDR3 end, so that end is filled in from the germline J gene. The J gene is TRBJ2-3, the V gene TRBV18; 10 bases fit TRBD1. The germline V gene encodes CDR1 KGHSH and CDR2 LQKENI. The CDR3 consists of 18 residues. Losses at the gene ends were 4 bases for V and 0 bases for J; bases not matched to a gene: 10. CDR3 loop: CASSRERQGAVSTDTQYF. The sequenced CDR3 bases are TGTGCCAGCTCACGAGAGAGACAGGGGGCGGTGAGCACAGATACG.

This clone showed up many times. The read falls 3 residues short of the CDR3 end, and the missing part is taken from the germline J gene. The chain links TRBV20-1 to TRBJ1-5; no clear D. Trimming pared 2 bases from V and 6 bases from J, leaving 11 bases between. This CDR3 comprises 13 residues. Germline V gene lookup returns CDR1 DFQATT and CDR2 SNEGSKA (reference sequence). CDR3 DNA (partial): TGCAGTGCTAGACAAGCACAGACTCAGCCC. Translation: CSARQAQTQP. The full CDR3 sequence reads CSARQAQTQPQHF.

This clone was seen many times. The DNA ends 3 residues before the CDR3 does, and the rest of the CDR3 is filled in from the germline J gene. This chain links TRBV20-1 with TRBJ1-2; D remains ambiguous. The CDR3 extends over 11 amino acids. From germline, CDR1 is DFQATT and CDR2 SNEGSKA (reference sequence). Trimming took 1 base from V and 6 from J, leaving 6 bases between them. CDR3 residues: CSARVPDGYTF. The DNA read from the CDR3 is TGCAGTGCTAGAGTACCGGATGGC.